A selection of T cell receptor beta chains follows, all from one sample in a study of cytomegalovirus exposure and HLA in healthy donors. Clones were sequenced by immunoSEQ multiplex PCR, and TCRdb holds only the in-frame ones, with some missing. The sample holds some 100,000 clones, 65% to 75% seen once. Sequenced input: PBMCs. Receptors originate from a young woman in good health and CMV-seropositive. Each CDR3 is given with its conserved first and last residue. D genes are given only for firm matches. Clone size, where shown, is once, few, many, or a class for clones that have expanded.

CDR3: CASSTKTTNTDTQYF
DNA: TGTGCCAGCAGCACAAAAACGACTAACACAGATACGCAGTATTTT
size: .
J: TRBJ2-3
D: .
V: TRBV5-4

CDR3: CASSLDSEKLFF
DNA: TGCGCCAGCAGCTTGGACAGCGAAAAACTGTTTTTT
size: few
J: TRBJ1-4
D: .
V: TRBV5-1

CDR3: CASSLGQGYGYTF
DNA: TGTGCCAGCAGCCTGGGACAGGGCTATGGCTACACCTTC
size: .
J: TRBJ1-2
D: TRBD1
V: TRBV7-6

CDR3: CASSPQGALETQYF
DNA: TGTGCCAGCAGTCCACAGGGGGCGCTAGAGACCCAGTACTTC
size: once
J: TRBJ2-5
D: TRBD1
V: TRBV9

CDR3: CASSEDITNYGYTF
DNA: TGTGCCAGCAGTGAAGACATCACTAACTATGGCTACACCTTC
size: once
J: TRBJ1-2
D: .
V: TRBV2

CDR3: CASRWSDRPRTEAFF
DNA: TGTGCCAGCAGATGGAGTGACAGGCCGAGAACTGAAGCTTTCTTT
size: .
J: TRBJ1-1
D: .
V: TRBV7-2

CDR3: CASSYSRQGEYEQYF
DNA: TGTGCCAGCAGTTACTCGAGACAGGGGGAGTACGAGCAGTACTTC
size: few
J: TRBJ2-7
D: TRBD1
V: TRBV6-5

CDR3: CATSRTPGTGDEQYF
DNA: TGTGCCACCAGCAGAACTCCCGGGACAGGGGACGAGCAGTACTTC
size: .
J: TRBJ2-7
D: TRBD1
V: TRBV15

CDR3: CASSTVGRMNTEAFF
DNA: TGTGCCAGCAGCACAGTGGGGAGAATGAACACTGAAGCTTTCTTT
size: .
J: TRBJ1-1
D: .
V: TRBV7-2

CDR3: CASSPGQAGLYEQYF
DNA: TGCGCCAGCAGCCCCGGACAGGCCGGTTTATACGAGCAGTACTTC
size: .
J: TRBJ2-7
D: TRBD1
V: TRBV4-1

CDR3: CASTPGEETQYF
DNA: TGTGCCAGCACCCCGGGAGAAGAGACCCAGTACTTC
size: .
J: TRBJ2-5
D: .
V: TRBV6-1

CDR3: CASSPRDRAYEQYF
DNA: TGTGCCAGTAGTCCCCGGGACAGGGCCTACGAGCAGTACTTC
size: .
J: TRBJ2-7
D: TRBD1
V: TRBV19

CDR3: CASSPIRDRESNQPQHF
DNA: TGTGCCAGCAGCCCCATCCGGGACAGGGAGAGCAATCAGCCCCAGCATTTT
size: .
J: TRBJ1-5
D: .
V: TRBV21-1

CDR3: CASSYRGTAEAFF
DNA: TGTGCCAGCAGCTATAGGGGGACGGCTGAAGCTTTCTTT
size: .
J: TRBJ1-1
D: .
V: TRBV7-9

CDR3: CASSIRATNEKLFF
DNA: TGTGCCAGCAGCATCAGGGCAACTAATGAAAAACTGTTTTTT
size: .
J: TRBJ1-4
D: .
V: TRBV7-2

CDR3: CAIRSGQGTGELFF
DNA: TGTGCCATCAGGTCGGGACAGGGTACCGGGGAGCTGTTTTTT
size: few
J: TRBJ2-2
D: TRBD1
V: TRBV10-3

CDR3: CSVGQRESVDTQYF
DNA: TGCAGCGTTGGTCAGCGGGAGTCCGTAGATACGCAGTATTTT
size: once
J: TRBJ2-3
D: TRBD2
V: TRBV29-1

CDR3: CASTGGLAEYNEQFF
DNA: TGTGCCAGCACCGGGGGACTAGCGGAGTACAATGAGCAGTTCTTC
size: .
J: TRBJ2-1
D: TRBD2
V: TRBV2

CDR3: CASSPLTSGKHEQYF
DNA: TGTGCCAGCAGCCCCCTGACTAGCGGGAAACATGAGCAGTACTTC
size: .
J: TRBJ2-7
D: TRBD2
V: TRBV27

CDR3: CASSTRTSVATGELFF
DNA: TGTGCCAGCAGCACCCGGACTAGCGTGGCCACCGGGGAGCTGTTTTTT
size: .
J: TRBJ2-2
D: TRBD2
V: TRBV7-9

CDR3: CASSLSGLLGTDTQYF
DNA: TGTGCCAGCAGCTTATCGGGACTACTGGGCACAGATACGCAGTATTTT
size: .
J: TRBJ2-3
D: TRBD2
V: TRBV7-6

CDR3: CASSQRLAGVLIYNEQFF
DNA: TGTGCCAGCAGCCAACGACTAGCGGGAGTTCTTATTTACAATGAGCAGTTCTTC
size: .
J: TRBJ2-1
D: TRBD2
V: TRBV5-4

CDR3: CASSLGGQGRSEAFF
DNA: TGTGCCAGCAGCTTAGGTGGACAGGGAAGATCTGAAGCTTTCTTT
size: .
J: TRBJ1-1
D: TRBD1
V: TRBV7-9